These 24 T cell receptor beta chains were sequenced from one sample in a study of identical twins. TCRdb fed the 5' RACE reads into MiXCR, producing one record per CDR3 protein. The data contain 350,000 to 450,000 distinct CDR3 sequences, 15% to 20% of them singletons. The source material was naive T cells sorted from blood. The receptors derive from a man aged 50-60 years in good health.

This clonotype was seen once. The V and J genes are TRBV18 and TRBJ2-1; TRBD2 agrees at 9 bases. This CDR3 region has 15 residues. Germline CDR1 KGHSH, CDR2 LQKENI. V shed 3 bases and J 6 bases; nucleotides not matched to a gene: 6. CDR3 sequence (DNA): TGTGCCAGCTCACCTTGGGGACTAGCTATCAATGAGCAGTTCTTC. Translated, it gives CASSPWGLAINEQFF.

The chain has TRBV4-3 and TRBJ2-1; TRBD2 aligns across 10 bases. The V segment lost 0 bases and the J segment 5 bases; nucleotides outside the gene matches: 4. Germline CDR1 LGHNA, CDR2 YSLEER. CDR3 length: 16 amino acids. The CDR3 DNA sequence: TGCGCCAGCAGCCAAGACGGGACTAGCGCACACAATGAGCAGTTCTTC. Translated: CASSQDGTSAHNEQFF.

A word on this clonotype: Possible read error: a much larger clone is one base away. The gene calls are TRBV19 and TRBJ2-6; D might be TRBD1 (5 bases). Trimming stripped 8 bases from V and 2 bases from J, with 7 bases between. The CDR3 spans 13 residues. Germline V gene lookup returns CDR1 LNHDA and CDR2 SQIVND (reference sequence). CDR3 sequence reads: CASVTAGANVLTF. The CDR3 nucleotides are TGTGCCAGTGTGACAGCTGGGGCCAACGTCCTGACTTTC.

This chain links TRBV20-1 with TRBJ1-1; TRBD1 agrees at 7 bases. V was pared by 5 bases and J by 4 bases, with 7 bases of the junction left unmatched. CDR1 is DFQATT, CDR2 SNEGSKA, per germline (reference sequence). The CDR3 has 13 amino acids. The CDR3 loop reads CSAPTGASTEAFF. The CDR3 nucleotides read TGCAGTGCTCCAACAGGGGCTAGCACTGAAGCTTTCTTT.

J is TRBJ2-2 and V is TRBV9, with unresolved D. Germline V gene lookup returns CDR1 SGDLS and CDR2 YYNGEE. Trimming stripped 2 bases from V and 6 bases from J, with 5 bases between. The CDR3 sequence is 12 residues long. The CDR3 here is CASSVRAGELFF. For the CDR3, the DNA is TGTGCCAGCAGCGTTCGGGCCGGGGAGCTGTTTTTT.

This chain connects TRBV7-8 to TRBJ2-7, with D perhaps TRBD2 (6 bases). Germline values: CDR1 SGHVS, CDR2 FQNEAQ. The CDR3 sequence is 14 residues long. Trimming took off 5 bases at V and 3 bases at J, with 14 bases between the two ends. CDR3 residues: CASSMDYQYYEQYF. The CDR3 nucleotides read TGTGCCAGCAGCATGGACTACCAATACTACGAGCAGTACTTC. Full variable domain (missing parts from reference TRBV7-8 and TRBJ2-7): GAGVSQSPRYKVAKRGQDVALRCDPISGHVSLFWYQQALGQGPEFLTYFQNEAQLDKSGLPSDRFFAERPEGSVSTLKIQRTQQEDSAVYLCASSMDYQYYEQYFGPGTRLTVT.

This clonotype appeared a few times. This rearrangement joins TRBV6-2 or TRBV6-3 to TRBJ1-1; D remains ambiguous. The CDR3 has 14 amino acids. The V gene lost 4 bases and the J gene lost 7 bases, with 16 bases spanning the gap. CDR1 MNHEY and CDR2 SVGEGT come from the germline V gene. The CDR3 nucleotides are TGTGCCAGCAGTTTCCACACCGCGGCGGGTGAAGCTTTCTTT. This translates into CASSFHTAAGEAFF.

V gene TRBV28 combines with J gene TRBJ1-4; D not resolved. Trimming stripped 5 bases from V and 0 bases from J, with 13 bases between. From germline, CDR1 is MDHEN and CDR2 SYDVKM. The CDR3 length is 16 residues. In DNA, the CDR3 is TGTGCCAGCAGTGTGGGAACAGAGACAACTAATGAAAAACTGTTTTTT. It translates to CASSVGTETTNEKLFF.

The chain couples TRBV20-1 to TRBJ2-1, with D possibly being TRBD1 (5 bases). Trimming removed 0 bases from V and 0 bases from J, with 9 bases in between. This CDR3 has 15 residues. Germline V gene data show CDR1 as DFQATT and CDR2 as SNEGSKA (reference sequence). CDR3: CSARDLGASYNEQFF. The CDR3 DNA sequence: TGCAGTGCTAGAGATCTTGGGGCCTCCTACAATGAGCAGTTCTTC.

The CDR3 DNA is TGCGCCAGCAGCTTGGGACTAGCGGAAAACACAGATACGCAGTATTTT. It yields the protein CASSLGLAENTDTQYF. The chain is built from TRBV5-1 and TRBJ2-3; 9 bases line up with TRBD2. Germline V CDR1 and CDR2: SGHRS, YFSETQ. The junction had 4 bases not matched to a gene; V was cut back by 0 bases and J by 2 bases. The CDR3 has 16 residues.

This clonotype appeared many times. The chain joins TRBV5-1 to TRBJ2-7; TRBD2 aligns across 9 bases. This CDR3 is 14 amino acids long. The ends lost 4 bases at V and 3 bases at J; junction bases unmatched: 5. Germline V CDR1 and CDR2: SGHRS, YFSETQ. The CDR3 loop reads CASSLSGGLYEQYF. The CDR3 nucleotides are TGCGCCAGCAGCCTTAGCGGGGGCCTCTACGAGCAGTACTTC.

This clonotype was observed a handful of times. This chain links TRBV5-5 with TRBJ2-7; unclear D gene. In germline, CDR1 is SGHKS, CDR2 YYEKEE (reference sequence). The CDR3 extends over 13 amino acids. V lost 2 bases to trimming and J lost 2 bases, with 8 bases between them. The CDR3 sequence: CASSFHPTYEQYF. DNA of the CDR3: TGTGCCAGCAGCTTCCATCCCACCTACGAGCAGTACTTC.

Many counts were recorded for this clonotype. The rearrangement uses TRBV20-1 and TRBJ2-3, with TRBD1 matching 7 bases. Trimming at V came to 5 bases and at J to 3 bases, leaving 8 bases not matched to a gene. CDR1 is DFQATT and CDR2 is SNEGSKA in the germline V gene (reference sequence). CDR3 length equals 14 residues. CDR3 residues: CSAEKDRRTDTQYF. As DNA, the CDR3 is TGCAGTGCTGAAAAGGACAGGAGGACAGATACGCAGTATTTT.

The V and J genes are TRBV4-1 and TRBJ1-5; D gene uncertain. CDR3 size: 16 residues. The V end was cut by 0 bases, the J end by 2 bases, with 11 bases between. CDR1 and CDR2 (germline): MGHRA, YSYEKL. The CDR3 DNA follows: TGCGCCAGCAGCCAAGATTTGGGCACCCGCAATCAGCCCCAGCATTTT. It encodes CASSQDLGTRNQPQHF.

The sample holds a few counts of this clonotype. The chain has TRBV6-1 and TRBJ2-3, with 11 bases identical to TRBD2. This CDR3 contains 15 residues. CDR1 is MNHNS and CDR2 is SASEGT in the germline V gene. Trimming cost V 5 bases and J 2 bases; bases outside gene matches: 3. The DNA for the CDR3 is TGTGCCAGCAGTCCTAGCGGGGGGTACACAGATACGCAGTATTTT. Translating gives CASSPSGGYTDTQYF.

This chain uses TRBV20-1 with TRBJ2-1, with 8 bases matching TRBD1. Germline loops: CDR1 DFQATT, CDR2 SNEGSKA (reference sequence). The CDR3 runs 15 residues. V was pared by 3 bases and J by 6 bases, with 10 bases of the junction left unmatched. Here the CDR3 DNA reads TGCAGTGCTAGTAGAGGTCAGGGGGCGGGCAATGAGCAGTTCTTC. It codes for CSASRGQGAGNEQFF.

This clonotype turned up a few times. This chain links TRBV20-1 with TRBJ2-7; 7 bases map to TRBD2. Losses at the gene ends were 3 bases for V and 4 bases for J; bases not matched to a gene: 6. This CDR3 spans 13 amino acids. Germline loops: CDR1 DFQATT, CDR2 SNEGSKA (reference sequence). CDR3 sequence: CSARSAGTYEQYF. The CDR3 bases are TGCAGTGCTAGGTCAGCGGGAACTTACGAGCAGTACTTC.

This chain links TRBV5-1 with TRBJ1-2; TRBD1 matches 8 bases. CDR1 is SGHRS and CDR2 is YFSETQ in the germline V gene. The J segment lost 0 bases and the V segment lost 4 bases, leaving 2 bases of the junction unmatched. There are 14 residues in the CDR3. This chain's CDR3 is CASSKDRANYGYTF. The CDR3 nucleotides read TGCGCCAGCAGCAAGGACAGGGCTAACTATGGCTACACCTTC. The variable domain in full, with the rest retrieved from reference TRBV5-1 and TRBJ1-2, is KAGVTQTPRYLIKTRGQQVTLSCSPISGHRSVSWYQQTPGQGLQFLFEYFSETQRNKGNFPGRFSGRQFSNSRSEMNVSTLELGDSALYLCASSKDRANYGYTFGSGTRLTVV.

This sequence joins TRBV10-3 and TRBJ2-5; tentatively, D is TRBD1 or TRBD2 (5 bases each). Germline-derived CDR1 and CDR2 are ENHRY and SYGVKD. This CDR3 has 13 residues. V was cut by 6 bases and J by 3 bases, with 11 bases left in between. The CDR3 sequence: CAISPGTEETQYF. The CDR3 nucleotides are TGTGCCATCAGCCCCGGGACGGAAGAGACCCAGTACTTC.

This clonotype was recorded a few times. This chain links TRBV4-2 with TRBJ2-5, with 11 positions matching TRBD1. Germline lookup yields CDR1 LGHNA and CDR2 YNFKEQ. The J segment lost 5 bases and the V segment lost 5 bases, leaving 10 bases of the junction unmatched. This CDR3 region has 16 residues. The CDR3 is CASSYSGTGGSETQYF. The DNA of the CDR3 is TGTGCCAGCAGCTACTCCGGGACAGGGGGATCTGAGACCCAGTACTTC.

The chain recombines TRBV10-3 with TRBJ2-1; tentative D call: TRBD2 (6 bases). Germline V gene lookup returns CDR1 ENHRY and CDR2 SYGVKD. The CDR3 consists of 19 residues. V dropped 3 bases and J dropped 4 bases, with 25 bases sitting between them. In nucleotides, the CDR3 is TGTGCCATCAGTGACTCCCGGGTGACTAGGTCGAGGCGATACAATGAGCAGTTCTTC. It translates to CAISDSRVTRSRRYNEQFF.

The CDR3: CSARIRPGGSKNIQYF. In nucleotides, the CDR3 is TGCAGTGCTAGAATAAGGCCAGGCGGTTCCAAAAACATTCAGTACTTC. V gene TRBV20-1 combines with J gene TRBJ2-4; D call uncertain. V was trimmed by 2 bases and J by 2 bases, leaving 16 bases between them. CDR1 DFQATT and CDR2 SNEGSKA come from the germline V gene (reference sequence). This CDR3 comprises 16 residues.

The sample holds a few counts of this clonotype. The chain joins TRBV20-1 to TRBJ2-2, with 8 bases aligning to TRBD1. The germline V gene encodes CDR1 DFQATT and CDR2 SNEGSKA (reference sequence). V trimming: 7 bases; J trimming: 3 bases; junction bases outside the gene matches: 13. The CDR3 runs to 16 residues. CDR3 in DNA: TGCAGTGTTCAACTTACGACAGGGGCTGACACCGGGGAGCTGTTTTTT. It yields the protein CSVQLTTGADTGELFF.

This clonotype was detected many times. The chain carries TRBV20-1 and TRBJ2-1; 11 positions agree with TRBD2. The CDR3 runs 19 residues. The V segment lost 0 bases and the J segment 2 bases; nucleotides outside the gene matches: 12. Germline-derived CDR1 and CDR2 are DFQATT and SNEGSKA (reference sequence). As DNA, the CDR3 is TGCAGTGCTAGAGAATCGGTCCTAACTAGCGGGAGTCCCTACAATGAGCAGTTCTTC. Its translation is CSARESVLTSGSPYNEQFF.